Listed here is a single T cell receptor (beta chain). Relative to the germline gene, one junction end is altered; a read error may explain this. Clones were read by immunoSEQ multiplex PCR, and TCRdb kept only the in-frame ones, dropping some. Seen here are 30,000 or so clones, roughly 82% observed once, and the top ten hold under 40%. Germline CDR1 reads SSHAT; CDR2 reads FNYEAQ (reference sequence). CDR3 size: 12 residues. This sample was taken from a study of PD-L1 blockade in urothelial cancer. This specimen consisted of PBMCs, obtained around atezolizumab (anti-PD-L1) treatment. The V gene is TRBV7-7, the J gene TRBJ1-2; D is perhaps TRBD1 (6 bases). The clonotype was recovered from a man aged 55-75 years with urothelial cancer. CDR3 amino acids: CASSAGVLGYTF. In nucleotides, the CDR3 is TGTGCTAGCAGCGCAGGGGTTTTGGGCTACACCTTC. The full variable domain, in which reference TRBV7-7 and TRBJ1-2 provide the parts outside the CDR3, is GAGVSQSPRYKVTKRGQDVTLRCDPISSHATLYWYQQALGQGPEFLTYFNYEAQPDKSGLPSDRFSAERPEGSISTLTIQRTEQRDSAMYRCASSAGVLGYTFGSGTRLTVV.